The 28 T cell receptor beta chains listed next were all sequenced from one sample in a study of vaccination and CD4 T cells after COVID-19. These receptors' antigens are unknown. Oncomine TCR Beta short-read sequencing was applied to DNA from cultured CD4+ T cells. TCRdb independently ran MiXCR on the PCR reads; one entry per CDR3 protein. There are approximately 11,000 distinct CDR3 sequences in the sample; roughly 41% occur only once, and about 9.9% lies in the top ten. Treatment specified: roughly ten-day PBMC culture with coronavirus spike peptide pools or control peptides (ViraFEST assay). The starting material was CD4+ T cells from blood, cultured in vitro, obtained after SARS-CoV-2 vaccination. Receptor source: a human donor who had recovered from COVID-19.

This chain connects TRBV11-2 to TRBJ2-3; the D is unclear. This CDR3 spans 17 amino acids. Trimming removed 2 bases from V and 0 bases from J, with 15 bases in between. Germline V gives CDR1 SGHAT, CDR2 FQNNGV. The CDR3: CASSLSIHTLSTDTQYF. The CDR3 DNA reads TGTGCCAGCAGCTTATCTATTCACACCCTTAGCACAGATACGCAGTATTTT.

V and J are TRBV20-1 and TRBJ1-2; the match to TRBD1 covers 11 bases. The germline CDR1 and CDR2 sequences are DFQATT and SNEGSKA (reference sequence). The CDR3 is made up of 14 amino acids. V shed 4 bases and J 5 bases; nucleotides not matched to a gene: 6. Here the CDR3 reads CSANGQGAGYGYTF. Here the CDR3 DNA reads TGCAGTGCTAACGGACAGGGGGCAGGATATGGCTACACCTTC.

This clonotype has only a few counts. The chain is built from TRBV7-2 and TRBJ2-1, with D uncertain. The CDR3 spans 16 residues. The germline V gene encodes CDR1 SGHTA and CDR2 FQGNSA. Trimming shortened V by 0 bases and J by 6 bases, and 15 bases separated the two germline ends. CDR3 in DNA: TGTGCCAGCAGCTTAGCAGTGCGGAGTTCGGGCAATGAGCAGTTCTTC. This gives the protein CASSLAVRSSGNEQFF.

By proportion, this clonotype is large. The chain employs TRBV27 and TRBJ2-1; 7 nucleotides line up with TRBD2. Germline V gene lookup returns CDR1 MNHEY and CDR2 SMNVEV (reference sequence). This CDR3 is 15 amino acids long. V was clipped by 2 bases and J by 4 bases; unmatched bases: 5. In DNA, the CDR3 is TGTGCCAGCAGTTTACGTCTAGCGGTTTACAATGAGCAGTTCTTC. It translates to CASSLRLAVYNEQFF.

This chain joins TRBV6-1 and TRBJ2-4; D gene ambiguous. The V gene lost 7 bases and the J gene lost 5 bases, with 12 bases spanning the gap. This CDR3 has 13 amino acids. CDR1 is MNHNS and CDR2 is SASEGT in the germline V gene. CDR3 loop: CASMVPSQNIQYF. The CDR3 DNA reads as TGTGCCAGCATGGTGCCCAGTCAAAACATTCAGTACTTC.

This sequence joins TRBV27 and TRBJ2-7; D may correspond to TRBD1 or TRBD2 (6 bases each). CDR3 length equals 13 residues. Germline assignment: CDR1 MNHEY and CDR2 SMNVEV (reference sequence). Trimming stripped 1 base from V and 6 bases from J, with 10 bases between. The CDR3 region has the DNA TGTGCCAGCAGTTTATGGGGGGCGCCCGAGCAGTACTTC. Translated: CASSLWGAPEQYF.

This clonotype was observed a handful of times. Mismatch with germline at one junction end may stem from a read error. V and J are TRBV7-6 and TRBJ2-5; 7 nucleotides match TRBD2. The CDR3 has 14 residues. The germline CDR1 and CDR2 sequences are SGHVS and FNYEAQ. CDR3 DNA: TGTGCTAGCAGCCCCCGGGGGGTACAAGAGACCCAGTACTTC. Translating gives CASSPRGVQETQYF.

This clonotype occurred a few times. V and J are TRBV24-1 and TRBJ2-3, with TRBD1 identical over 8 bases. The CDR3 is made up of 13 amino acids. V dropped 5 bases and J dropped 4; count of bases not matched to a gene: 1. Per germline, CDR1 KGHDR and CDR2 SFDVKD. The DNA of the CDR3 is TGTGCCACCAGTGCGACAGGGGCAGATACGCAGTATTTT. Protein: CATSATGADTQYF.

A few counts support this clonotype. The chain has TRBV7-9 and TRBJ1-1, with 8 bases lining up with TRBD1. The CDR3 covers 14 residues. The germline V gene has CDR1 SEHNR and CDR2 FQNEAQ (reference sequence). J gave up 5 bases and V 4 bases, and 6 bases lay outside the gene matches. CDR3 amino acids: CASSYDRGGTEAFF. CDR3 sequence (DNA): TGTGCCAGCAGCTACGACAGGGGAGGTACTGAAGCTTTCTTT. The variable domain in full, completed from reference TRBV7-9 and TRBJ1-1, reads DTGVSQNPRHKITKRGQNVTFRCDPISEHNRLYWYRQTLGQGPEFLTYFQNEAQLEKSRLLSDRFSAERPKGSFSTLEIQRTEQGDSAMYLCASSYDRGGTEAFFGQGTRLTVV.

V usage is TRBV7-3 and J usage is TRBJ2-2, with a possible D match to TRBD2 (5 bases). Germline V gives CDR1 SGHTA, CDR2 FQGTGA. Trimming took 0 bases from V and 6 from J, leaving 11 bases between them. This CDR3 region has 15 residues. The CDR3 sequence: CASSLTLTRAGELFF. In nucleotides, the CDR3 is TGTGCCAGCAGCTTAACGTTAACGCGGGCCGGGGAGCTGTTTTTT. The whole variable domain, filled in from reference TRBV7-3 and TRBJ2-2, reads GAGVSQTPSNKVTEKGKYVELRCDPISGHTALYWYRQSLGQGPEFLIYFQGTGAADDSGLPNDRFFAVRPEGSVSTLKIQRTERGDSAVYLCASSLTLTRAGELFFGEGSRLTVL.

This clonotype was seen more than once but under ten times. The chain links TRBV18 to TRBJ2-3; the D call may be TRBD1 or TRBD2 (5 bases each). The CDR3 extends over 13 amino acids. Trimming shortened V by 2 bases and J by 8 bases, and 11 bases separated the two germline ends. CDR1 and CDR2 (germline): KGHSH, LQKENI. The CDR3: CASSPRGDGTQYF. The CDR3 DNA sequence: TGTGCCAGCTCACCAAGGGGAGACGGTACGCAGTATTTT.

By proportion, this clonotype is medium-sized. CDR3 nucleotide sequence: TGTGCCAGCAGGACCCCGGGCCGCTCTCATCGAGAGCAGTTCTTC. It is translated as CASRTPGRSHREQFF. The chain employs TRBV28 and TRBJ2-1; D not certain. The CDR3 length is 15 residues. The germline V and J ends were trimmed by 6 bases and 10 bases, with 22 bases remaining between them. The germline CDR1 and CDR2 sequences are MDHEN and SYDVKM.

The CDR3 DNA reads TGCAGTGCTAGCGGGAGTCGCCTTGAGGCGTACTTC. Translated, it gives CSASGSRLEAYF. V is TRBV20-1 and J is TRBJ2-7; maybe TRBD2 (6 bases). The germline gives CDR1 DFQATT, CDR2 SNEGSKA (reference sequence). The CDR3 covers 12 residues. V lost 3 bases to trimming and J lost 12 bases, with 18 bases between them.

This clonotype was picked up a small number of times. V usage is TRBV7-9 and J usage is TRBJ1-3, with D possibly being TRBD1 (5 bases). The length of the CDR3 is 15 residues. The V end lost 2 bases, the J end lost 4 bases, and 12 bases lay between the germline ends. CDR1 and CDR2 from the germline V gene are SEHNR and FQNEAQ (reference sequence). In nucleotides, the CDR3 is TGTGCCAGCAGCTTAAGGGGCGGCTCGGGAAACACCATATATTTT. Translated, it gives CASSLRGGSGNTIYF.

V is TRBV29-1 and J is TRBJ1-1; tentative D call: TRBD1 (5 bases). Germline loops: CDR1 SQVTM, CDR2 ANQGSEA. The CDR3 covers 13 residues. The germline V and J ends were trimmed by 3 bases and 4 bases, with 12 bases remaining between them. The CDR3 region has the DNA TGCAGCGTTGAGGCAGGGCTGGTCACTGAAGCTTTCTTT. This codes for CSVEAGLVTEAFF. Complete variable domain (other parts from reference TRBV29-1 and TRBJ1-1): SAVISQKPSRDICQRGTSLTIQCQVDSQVTMMFWYRQQPGQSLTLIATANQGSEATYESGFVIDKFPISRPNLTFSTLTVSNMSPEDSSIYLCSVEAGLVTEAFFGQGTRLTVV.

This chain connects TRBV5-4 to TRBJ1-1; D is unclear. The CDR3 length is 15 residues. Germline-derived CDR1 and CDR2 are SGHNT and YYREEE (reference sequence). V lost 0 bases and J 1 base, leaving 10 bases between the germline ends. CDR3 protein: CASSLGAGKNTEAFF. CDR3 bases: TGTGCCAGCAGCTTGGGGGCGGGAAAGAACACTGAAGCTTTCTTT.

This clonotype has only a few counts. This chain connects TRBV28 to TRBJ1-2; a possible D gene is TRBD1 (5 bases). The CDR3 loop spans 14 amino acids. CDR1 is MDHEN and CDR2 is SYDVKM in the germline V gene. V was clipped by 8 bases and J by 8 bases, with 21 bases between them. For the CDR3, the DNA is TGTGCCAGCCGGGGACCCGGGCCCATCTGGGGCTACACCTTC. Amino acids: CASRGPGPIWGYTF.

The rearrangement uses TRBV9 and TRBJ2-1; a possible D gene is TRBD2 (5 bases). The CDR3 covers 14 residues. Trimming stripped 4 bases from V and 7 bases from J, with 15 bases between. CDR1 and CDR2 (germline): SGDLS, YYNGEE. For the CDR3, the DNA is TGTGCCAGCAGCCCCCGGACTGCCCCGAATGAGCAGTTCTTC. Amino acids: CASSPRTAPNEQFF. Filled out from reference TRBV9 and TRBJ2-1, the complete variable domain reads DSGVTQTPKHLITATGQRVTLRCSPRSGDLSVYWYQQSLDQGLQFLIQYYNGEERAKGNILERFSAQQFPDLHSELNLSSLELGDSALYFCASSPRTAPNEQFFGPGTRLTVL.

The V and J genes are TRBV20-1 and TRBJ1-5; 9 bases map to TRBD1. The CDR3 has 19 residues. Germline V lookup: CDR1 DFQATT, CDR2 SNEGSKA (reference sequence). V shed 0 bases and J 0 bases; nucleotides not matched to a gene: 12. The CDR3 loop reads CSARDRGQGYYNSNQPQHF. In nucleotides, the CDR3 is TGCAGTGCTAGAGATCGAGGACAGGGGTACTACAATAGCAATCAGCCCCAGCATTTT.

The chain recombines TRBV28 with TRBJ1-6, with TRBD1 as a possible D gene (5 bases). This CDR3 is built from 15 residues. Trimming took off 3 bases at V and 7 bases at J, with 13 bases between the two ends. Germline V gene sequence: CDR1 MDHEN, CDR2 SYDVKM. CDR3 residues: CASSLGGTSNSPLHF. Here the CDR3 DNA reads TGTGCCAGCAGTTTGGGGGGAACATCCAATTCACCCCTCCACTTT.

The chain carries TRBV30 and TRBJ1-2, with D unclear. The germline CDR1 and CDR2 sequences are GTSNPN and SVGIG (reference sequence). The CDR3 has 12 residues. V was pared by 2 bases and J by 8 bases, with 12 bases between. Here the CDR3 reads CAWSPSTAGYTF. The CDR3 DNA is TGTGCCTGGAGTCCCTCAACAGCGGGCTACACCTTC.

The chain is built from TRBV11-2 and TRBJ2-5, with TRBD2 matching over 9 bases. The CDR3 covers 15 residues. After removal of 3 bases from V and 5 bases from J, the junction contained 7 bases not matched to a gene. CDR1 and CDR2 (germline): SGHAT, FQNNGV. CDR3 in DNA: TGTGCCAGCAGCTTTTTAGCGGGAGAGACGGAGACCCAGTACTTC. Its protein product is CASSFLAGETETQYF.

The chain recombines TRBV10-3 with TRBJ2-7; TRBD1 matches 7 bases. The CDR3 is 16 amino acids. Germline CDR1 ENHRY, CDR2 SYGVKD. The trim removed 4 bases at V and 2 bases at J, leaving 11 bases unmatched. In nucleotides, the CDR3 is TGTGCCATCAGTGTGCCCCGGGAACAGGGGACCTACGAGCAGTACTTC. It codes for CAISVPREQGTYEQYF.

CDR3 DNA sequence: TGTGCCAGCAGCTTAGGAATTACCTACGAGCAGTACTTC. Encoded protein: CASSLGITYEQYF. V gene TRBV7-9 combines with J gene TRBJ2-7; D unresolved. The CDR3 contains 13 residues. The germline CDR1 and CDR2 sequences are SEHNR and FQNEAQ (reference sequence). V was clipped by 1 base and J by 2 bases, with 6 bases between them.

V and J are TRBV19 and TRBJ1-1; 9 nucleotides align to TRBD1. V lost 5 bases and J lost 10; bases outside the gene matches: 5. Germline V gives CDR1 LNHDA, CDR2 SQIVND (reference sequence). This CDR3 spans 12 amino acids. CDR3 bases: TGTGCCAGTAGTGAAGGGACAGGGAGAGCTTTCTTT. Its translation is CASSEGTGRAFF. The full variable domain, its missing parts supplied by reference TRBV19 and TRBJ1-1, is DGGITQSPKYLFRKEGQNVTLSCEQNLNHDAMYWYRQDPGQGLRLIYYSQIVNDFQKGDIAEGYSVSREKKESFPLTVTSAQKNPTAFYLCASSEGTGRAFFGQGTRLTVV.

The chain links TRBV20-1 to TRBJ1-1; D gene ambiguous. The germline V and J ends were trimmed by 0 bases and 1 base, with 15 bases remaining between them. Germline loops: CDR1 DFQATT, CDR2 SNEGSKA (reference sequence). The CDR3 runs 16 residues. The DNA for the CDR3 is TGCAGTGCTAGAGATTTCGGGAGACTTTCGAACACTGAAGCTTTCTTT. As protein: CSARDFGRLSNTEAFF.

This clonotype was seen a few times. V usage is TRBV28 and J usage is TRBJ1-5; D ambiguous. V was cut by 7 bases and J by 1 base, with 11 bases left in between. Germline CDR1 MDHEN, CDR2 SYDVKM. The CDR3 is 14 residues long. The CDR3 DNA is TGTGCCAGCATGACACAGCCAAGCAATCAGCCCCAGCATTTT. Translating gives CASMTQPSNQPQHF.

The rearrangement joins TRBV30 to TRBJ2-3, with D uncertain. V shed 5 bases and J shed 2 bases, with 5 bases lying between them. There are 11 residues in the CDR3. Germline V gene lookup returns CDR1 GTSNPN and CDR2 SVGIG (reference sequence). The CDR3 DNA sequence: TGTGCCTGGGCGTACACAGATACGCAGTATTTT. Its translation: CAWAYTDTQYF.